What follows are 10 T cell receptor beta chains derived from one specimen sequenced in a study of shared clonotypes between healthy human individuals. Only in-frame clones appear in the TCRdb table, and some are missing; sequencing was by immunoSEQ multiplex PCR. This table holds more than 2 million clones, approximately 96% found once. The specimen sequenced was naive CD4+ T cells sorted from blood. Subset of the sample: CD45RA+ positively selected. The receptors were gathered from a man aged 18 to 29 in good health.

This clone was observed a handful of times. The chain has TRBV2 and TRBJ1-5; 11 bases map to TRBD1. The trim removed 7 bases at V and 1 base at J, leaving 6 bases unmatched. Germline V gives CDR1 SNHLY, CDR2 FYNNEI. There are 16 residues in the CDR3. Here the CDR3 DNA reads TGTGCCAGCAACGGACAGGGGGCGGGAAGCAATCAGCCCCAGCATTTT. This sequence encodes CASNGQGAGSNQPQHF.

This rearrangement joins TRBV4-1 to TRBJ2-7, with D possibly matching TRBD2 (5 bases). Germline V gene sequence: CDR1 MGHRA, CDR2 YSYEKL. The CDR3 spans 17 residues. V lost 3 bases and J lost 6, with 24 bases in between. The CDR3, as DNA: TGCGCCAGCAGCCAGCCCGCGGTTGGGCCTAGCATCTCCGAGCAGTACTTC. It specifies CASSQPAVGPSISEQYF.

The J gene is TRBJ2-7, the V gene TRBV5-1, with TRBD1 identical over 8 bases. The J segment lost 6 bases and the V segment lost 4 bases, leaving 9 bases of the junction unmatched. The germline gives CDR1 SGHRS, CDR2 YFSETQ. The CDR3 is 14 residues long. CDR3 residues: CASSPPDRDGEQYF. Written as DNA, the CDR3 is TGCGCCAGCAGCCCTCCGGACAGGGATGGCGAGCAGTACTTC.

Comments on this clone: Other DNA sequences in the same sample also yield this CDR3. This rearrangement joins TRBV18 to TRBJ1-2; 11 bases align to TRBD1. Trimming cost V 3 bases and J 4 bases; bases outside gene matches: 4. The CDR3 runs to 15 residues. CDR1 and CDR2 (germline): KGHSH, LQKENI. The chain's CDR3 is CASSPPGQGGYGYTF. CDR3 DNA: TGTGCCAGCTCACCCCCGGGACAGGGGGGCTATGGCTACACCTTC.

The chain couples TRBV28 to TRBJ1-4, with 7 positions matching TRBD1. Germline loops: CDR1 MDHEN, CDR2 SYDVKM. V was pared by 2 bases and J by 7 bases, with 7 bases of the junction left unmatched. CDR3 length equals 15 residues. The CDR3 nucleotides are TGTGCCAGCAGTTTACCACAGGGGACCGGTGAAAAACTGTTTTTT. Residues: CASSLPQGTGEKLFF.

V gene TRBV4-2 combines with J gene TRBJ1-2; D gene ambiguous. V was trimmed by 0 bases and J by 7 bases, leaving 6 bases between them. The CDR3 has 12 residues. Germline CDR1 and CDR2: LGHNA and YNFKEQ. The CDR3 DNA reads TGTGCCAGCAGCCAAGATCTTGTTGGCTACACCTTC. Residues: CASSQDLVGYTF.

V and J are TRBV4-2 and TRBJ2-4; TRBD2 matches 11 bases. The junction had 5 bases not matched to a gene; V was cut back by 4 bases and J by 0 bases. This CDR3 has 17 residues. The germline V gene has CDR1 LGHNA and CDR2 YNFKEQ. The CDR3 loop reads CASSPGLAEVAKNIQYF. The CDR3 region has the DNA TGTGCCAGCAGCCCGGGACTAGCGGAGGTAGCCAAAAACATTCAGTACTTC.

V and J are TRBV27 and TRBJ2-2; D gene unclear. The CDR3 runs 12 residues. Germline CDR1 MNHEY, CDR2 SMNVEV (reference sequence). V was shortened by 5 bases and J by 7 bases, with 8 bases between the two germline ends. The CDR3 DNA sequence: TGTGCCAGCAGTCCCCTTATCGGGGAGCTGTTTTTT. This translates into CASSPLIGELFF.

V usage is TRBV7-8 and J usage is TRBJ2-7, with 9 bases lining up with TRBD1. The CDR3 is 15 amino acids. Trimming cost V 5 bases and J 1 base; bases outside gene matches: 6. Germline values: CDR1 SGHVS, CDR2 FQNEAQ. The CDR3 spells CASSGGGTGSYEQYF. CDR3 nucleotide sequence: TGTGCCAGCAGCGGGGGAGGGACAGGGTCCTACGAGCAGTACTTC.

The V and J genes are TRBV7-2 and TRBJ2-2; D is unresolved. Trimming left V 5 bases short and J 4 bases short, with 11 bases between. CDR1 and CDR2 from the germline V gene are SGHTA and FQGNSA. The CDR3 length is 14 residues. CDR3 loop: CASSRDRSTGELFF. For the CDR3, the DNA is TGTGCCAGCAGCAGAGATCGTAGCACCGGGGAGCTGTTTTTT. The full variable domain, completed using reference TRBV7-2 and TRBJ2-2, is GAGVSQSPSNKVTEKGKDVELRCDPISGHTALYWYRQSLGQGLEFLIYFQGNSAPDKSGLPSDRFSAERTGGSVSTLTIQRTQQEDSAVYLCASSRDRSTGELFFGEGSRLTVL.